The 23 T cell receptor beta chains in this list originate from one sample, sequenced in a study of CD8+CD57+ T cells in acquired aplastic anemia. Profiles of TCR beta VDJ and CDR3 were generated from a genomic DNA template. TCRdb called the reads again in MiXCR, with one record for every CDR3 protein. The data hold fewer than 250,000 distinct CDR3 sequences, with around 50% observed a single time. Sequencing was performed on sorted CD4+, CD8+, or CD8+CD57+ T cells (not recorded which) from PBMCs. These receptors were collected from a human donor in good health, serving as a control.

This clonotype came up once. This sequence joins TRBV20-1 and TRBJ1-6; no clear D. V was pared by 7 bases and J by 7 bases, with 14 bases between. From germline, CDR1 is DFQATT and CDR2 SNEGSKA (reference sequence). The CDR3 has 13 amino acids. CDR3 in amino acids: CSVKRGENSPLHF. CDR3 sequence (DNA): TGCAGTGTTAAGCGCGGGGAGAATTCACCCCTCCACTTT.

V gene TRBV6-5 combines with J gene TRBJ1-6, with a tentative D call TRBD1 (5 bases). Germline CDR1 and CDR2: MNHEY and SVGAGI. Trimming cost V 0 bases and J 16 bases, with 13 bases left between them. CDR3 length equals 13 residues. The chain's CDR3 is CASSYSMAGQLHF. The CDR3 nucleotides are TGTGCCAGCAGTTACTCCATGGCAGGGCAACTCCACTTT.

The rearrangement links TRBV4-2 to TRBJ1-5; possible D gene TRBD1, 6 bases. The CDR3 has 16 residues. V was clipped by 0 bases and J by 3 bases, with 12 bases between them. CDR1 is LGHNA and CDR2 is YNFKEQ in the germline V gene. As DNA, the CDR3 is TGTGCCAGCAGCCAAGATGCGGGGGCCAACAATCAGCCCCAGCATTTT. It specifies CASSQDAGANNQPQHF.

CDR3 residues: CASSYRTGENTEAFF. In DNA form, the CDR3 reads TGTGCCAGCAGTTACCGGACAGGGGAGAACACTGAAGCTTTCTTT. The chain couples TRBV12-3 or TRBV12-4 to TRBJ1-1; TRBD1 matches at 9 bases. The V and J ends lost 4 bases and 1 base, in that order; junction bases with no gene match: 4. The length of the CDR3 is 15 residues.

The rearrangement joins TRBV30 to TRBJ1-5; no clear D. The V end lost 1 base, the J end lost 12 bases, and 13 bases lay between the germline ends. From germline, CDR1 is GTSNPN and CDR2 SVGIG (reference sequence). The CDR3 consists of 12 residues. CDR3 bases: TGTGCCTGGAGTGAAGGCAGTTTTGGCCAGCATTTT. Encoded protein: CAWSEGSFGQHF. Drawing the rest from reference TRBV30 and TRBJ1-5, the complete variable domain is SQTIHQWPATLVQPVGSPLSLECTVEGTSNPNLYWYRQAAGRGLQLLFYSVGIGQISSEVPQNLSASRPQDRQFILSSKKLLLSDSGFYLCAWSEGSFGQHFGDGTRLSIL.

This chain joins TRBV7-9 and TRBJ1-1; tentative D call: TRBD1 (5 bases). CDR3 length equals 15 residues. Germline V gene lookup returns CDR1 SEHNR and CDR2 FQNEAQ (reference sequence). Between the trimmed V and J ends, which lost 5 bases and 0 bases, there was a span of 13 bases. The CDR3 is CASSPSGSLNTEAFF. In nucleotides, the CDR3 is TGTGCCAGCAGCCCATCAGGGAGCTTGAACACTGAAGCTTTCTTT.

This chain uses TRBV19 with TRBJ2-2; 7 bases map to TRBD1. Germline CDR1 and CDR2: LNHDA and SQIVND (reference sequence). J gave up 5 bases and V 4 bases, and 13 bases lay outside the gene matches. CDR3 size: 17 residues. The CDR3 sequence is CASSRFADRLDTGELFF. The CDR3 coding sequence is TGTGCCAGTAGTAGGTTCGCGGACAGGCTTGATACCGGGGAGCTGTTTTTT.

CDR3 sequence reads: CASSPPAGQPQHF. In nucleotides, the CDR3 is TGTGCCAGCTCACCACCGGCGGGTCAGCCCCAGCATTTT. The V and J genes are TRBV18 and TRBJ1-5; D call uncertain. Germline-derived CDR1 and CDR2 are KGHSH and LQKENI. Trimming left V 0 bases short and J 6 bases short, with 6 bases between. This CDR3 has 13 residues.

This clonotype was counted many times. The J gene is TRBJ1-2, the V gene TRBV6-5; D gene ambiguous. Germline V CDR1 and CDR2: MNHEY, SVGAGI. V dropped 5 bases and J dropped 4 bases, with 11 bases sitting between them. The CDR3 runs to 13 residues. This CDR3 is CASSKTELYGYTF. The CDR3 nucleotides are TGTGCCAGCAGTAAGACGGAGCTCTATGGCTACACCTTC.

In its sample, this clonotype was seen a few times. The gene calls are TRBV10-2 and TRBJ2-3; 10 positions agree with TRBD1. The length of the CDR3 is 15 residues. CDR1 and CDR2 from the germline V gene are WSHSY and SAAADI. Germline trimming cut 7 bases from V and 1 base from J; bases unmatched to any gene: 5. CDR3 sequence (DNA): TGCGCCAGCAACGCCGGGACAGGGGGCACAGATACGCAGTATTTT. Amino acids: CASNAGTGGTDTQYF.

This clonotype was counted at least ten times. The chain recombines TRBV7-3 with TRBJ2-1; 7 bases match TRBD1. Unmatched junction bases numbered 2, after V lost 2 bases and J lost 1 base. The CDR3 loop spans 15 amino acids. Looked up from germline, CDR1 is SGHTA and CDR2 is FQGTGA. DNA of the CDR3: TGTGCCAGCAGCTTAGAGGGGGCTTCCTACAATGAGCAGTTCTTC. It is translated as CASSLEGASYNEQFF.

CDR3 amino acids: CASSFGTSRATNEKLFF. The DNA for the CDR3 is TGCGCCAGCAGCTTCGGGACTAGCAGGGCAACTAATGAAAAACTGTTTTTT. The rearrangement uses TRBV5-1 and TRBJ1-4; a possible D gene is TRBD1 (5 bases). V lost 2 bases, J lost 0 bases, and 14 bases lay in between. The CDR3 is made up of 17 amino acids. CDR1 is SGHRS, CDR2 YFSETQ, per germline.

Of note for this clonotype: A read error may account for a junction end that differs from germline. The V gene is TRBV10-1, the J gene TRBJ2-7; D not resolved. CDR3 size: 11 residues. The germline gives CDR1 WNHNN, CDR2 SYGVQD (reference sequence). CDR3 amino acids: CAVLRTYEQYF. Written as DNA, the CDR3 is TGTGCCGTCTTACGCACCTACGAGCAGTACTTC.

The chain couples TRBV24-1 to TRBJ1-2; 7 bases are a match to TRBD1. The germline CDR1 and CDR2 sequences are KGHDR and SFDVKD. The CDR3 spans 15 residues. V dropped 4 bases and J dropped 5; count of bases not matched to a gene: 9. The CDR3 bases are TGTGCCACCAGTGACCCTGGGCCAGGGGGGTATGGCTACACCTTC. It specifies CATSDPGPGGYGYTF.

This clonotype was seen many times. The chain combines TRBV4-1 with TRBJ2-5, with 8 bases identical to TRBD2. The V and J ends lost 0 bases and 7 bases, in that order; junction bases with no gene match: 7. CDR3 length: 15 amino acids. Germline CDR1 and CDR2: MGHRA and YSYEKL. The CDR3 reads CASSQDGDGRATQYF. CDR3 bases: TGCGCCAGCAGCCAAGACGGGGACGGGAGGGCGACCCAGTACTTC.

This clonotype was detected ten times or more. The chain carries TRBV7-9 and TRBJ2-7; D not resolved. The CDR3 length is 15 residues. V was shortened by 6 bases and J by 5 bases, with 20 bases between the two germline ends. The germline gives CDR1 SEHNR, CDR2 FQNEAQ (reference sequence). This CDR3 is CASSRNARLANEQYF. The CDR3 region has the DNA TGTGCCAGCAGTCGAAACGCCAGGTTAGCTAACGAGCAGTACTTC. The complete variable domain, with remaining parts taken from reference TRBV7-9 and TRBJ2-7, reads DTGVSQNPRHKITKRGQNVTFRCDPISEHNRLYWYRQTLGQGPEFLTYFQNEAQLEKSRLLSDRFSAERPKGSFSTLEIQRTEQGDSAMYLCASSRNARLANEQYFGPGTRLTVT.

To note about this clonotype: Since a much larger clone is just one base distant, this may be a read error. The rearrangement joins TRBV12-5 to TRBJ1-5; D gene ambiguous. Germline V gene data show CDR1 as LGHNT and CDR2 as FRNRAP. The CDR3 is 12 residues long. In nucleotides, the CDR3 is TGTGCCAGCAGTTTGGGAAATCAGCTCCAGCATTTT. This codes for CASSLGNQLQHF.

This chain joins TRBV29-1 and TRBJ2-2; D not resolved. The CDR3 spans 10 residues. Germline assignment: CDR1 SQVTM and CDR2 ANQGSEA. The DNA of the CDR3 is TGCAGGGTGGGTACCGGGGAGCTGTTTTTT. Its protein product is CRVGTGELFF.

This chain uses TRBV3-1 with TRBJ1-2, with D possibly TRBD1 on 6 matching bases. CDR1 and CDR2 (germline): LGHDT, YNNKEL (reference sequence). V lost 5 bases to trimming and J lost 8 bases, with 15 bases between them. The CDR3 is made up of 13 amino acids. The chain's CDR3 is CASSATGSSGYTF. The DNA of the CDR3 is TGTGCCAGCAGCGCCACAGGGTCCAGCGGCTACACCTTC.

V is TRBV7-3 and J is TRBJ2-4; no definite D call. The CDR3 is 12 amino acids. The germline V and J ends were trimmed by 5 bases and 7 bases, with 9 bases remaining between them. Germline lookup yields CDR1 SGHTA and CDR2 FQGTGA. CDR3 sequence reads: CASSDHYNIQYF. In nucleotides, the CDR3 is TGTGCCAGCAGCGACCACTATAACATTCAGTACTTC.

V is TRBV29-1 and J is TRBJ1-1, with no clear D. The CDR3 runs to 12 residues. The germline V and J ends were trimmed by 4 bases and 2 bases, with 8 bases remaining between them. Per the germline V gene, CDR1 is SQVTM and CDR2 is ANQGSEA. This CDR3 is CSVGGLNTEAFF. CDR3 nucleotides: TGCAGCGTTGGGGGATTAAACACTGAAGCTTTCTTT.

This clonotype was detected many times. V and J are TRBV5-1 and TRBJ2-2; unclear D gene. Germline CDR1 and CDR2: SGHRS and YFSETQ. This CDR3 comprises 14 residues. Between the trimmed V and J ends, which lost 4 bases and 1 base, there was a span of 8 bases. CDR3 bases: TGCGCCAGCAGCCTCCGTAGGAACACCGGGGAGCTGTTTTTT. This gives the protein CASSLRRNTGELFF.

This clonotype occurred many times. The chain is built from TRBV7-2 and TRBJ1-4, with 7 bases aligning to TRBD1. V lost 1 base, J lost 2 bases, and 4 bases stayed unmatched. The CDR3 spans 16 residues. In germline, CDR1 is SGHTA, CDR2 FQGNSA. CDR3 protein: CASSLGRGRTNEKLFF. Here the CDR3 DNA reads TGTGCCAGCAGCTTAGGGAGGGGGCGGACTAATGAAAAACTGTTTTTT. Combining the CDR3 with reference TRBV7-2 and TRBJ1-4 gives the whole variable domain GAGVSQSPSNKVTEKGKDVELRCDPISGHTALYWYRQSLGQGLEFLIYFQGNSAPDKSGLPSDRFSAERTGGSVSTLTIQRTQQEDSAVYLCASSLGRGRTNEKLFFGSGTQLSVL.